The T cell receptor beta chain described here comes from a study of blood T cell repertoires in COVID-19. Study as a whole: Acute and convalescent COVID-19 specimens originated in the United States, Italy and Spain.

Study processing details: Reference gene primer amplification yielded estimated nucleated cell counts. The assay was immunoSEQ multiplex PCR, and TCRdb's table has in-frame clones only and misses some. D and trimming were read from the DNA, whereas the V and J calls and clone size are those reported in that table. The sample holds about 170,000 clones; around 72% are singletons and the top ten take less than 3%. Sequencing used peripheral blood. This clonotype was sampled from a woman older than 75 with acute or convalescent COVID-19.

CDR3 in amino acids: CASSVEGGPYEQYF. The CDR3 nucleotides read TGTGCCAGCAGTGTTGAGGGAGGGCCCTACGAGCAGTACTTC. The J gene is TRBJ2-7, the V gene TRBV6-4, with 7 bases lining up with TRBD2. V gave up 4 bases and J gave up 2 bases; unmatched junction bases: 5. CDR3 size: 14 residues. The germline V gene encodes CDR1 MRHNA and CDR2 SNTAGT.